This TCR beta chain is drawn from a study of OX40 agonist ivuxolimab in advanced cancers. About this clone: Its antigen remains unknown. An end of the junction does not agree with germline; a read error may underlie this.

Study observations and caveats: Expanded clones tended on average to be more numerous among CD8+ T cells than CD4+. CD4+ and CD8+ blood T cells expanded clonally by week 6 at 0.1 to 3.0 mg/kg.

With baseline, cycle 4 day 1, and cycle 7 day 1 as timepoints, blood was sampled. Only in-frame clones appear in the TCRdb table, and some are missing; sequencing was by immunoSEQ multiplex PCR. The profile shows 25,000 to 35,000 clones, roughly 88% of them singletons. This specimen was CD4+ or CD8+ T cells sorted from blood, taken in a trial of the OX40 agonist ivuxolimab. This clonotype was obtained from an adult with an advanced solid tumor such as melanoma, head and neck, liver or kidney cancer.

The CDR3 nucleotides are TGTGCCAGCAGTTTGGGACAGGGCAAACAGCCCCAGCATTTT. Protein product: CASSLGQGKQPQHF. The chain has TRBV27 and TRBJ1-5; TRBD1 aligns across 9 bases. CDR3 length: 14 amino acids. Germline loops: CDR1 MNHEY, CDR2 SMNVEV (reference sequence).